The 25 T cell receptor beta chains presented below share a single source sample, sequenced in a study of CD8+ T cells in alopecia areata. Isolated RNA was reverse transcribed into cDNA used as the sequencing template. The repertoire was sequenced with immunoSEQ multiplex PCR; TCRdb's copy has only in-frame clones and lacks some. The sample carries some 110,000 clones, over 60% recorded once. The sample consisted of CD4+ T cells sorted from blood. The source of these receptors is a human donor in good health.

The DNA for the CDR3 is TGTGCCAGCAAGCGGGACGGCGAAGAGACCCAGTACTTC. It translates to CASKRDGEETQYF. The chain carries TRBV2 and TRBJ2-5, with 7 bases lining up with TRBD2. Germline values: CDR1 SNHLY, CDR2 FYNNEI. The CDR3 extends over 13 amino acids. J gave up 3 bases and V 7 bases, and 5 bases lay outside the gene matches.

The chain combines TRBV29-1 with TRBJ2-5; 9 bases fit TRBD1. V lost 4 bases to trimming and J lost 6 bases; unmatched junction nucleotides: 15. This CDR3 contains 16 residues. The germline V gene has CDR1 SQVTM and CDR2 ANQGSEA. The CDR3 DNA reads TGCAGCGTTGGACCGGGACAGGGATTGGCGCAGAAGACCCAGTACTTC. Translating gives CSVGPGQGLAQKTQYF.

This clone was detected once. This chain joins TRBV6-5 and TRBJ1-6, with D possibly being TRBD1 (6 bases). The CDR3 is 14 amino acids. Germline V CDR1 and CDR2: MNHEY, SVGAGI. Between the trimmed V and J ends, which lost 7 bases and 6 bases, there was a span of 13 bases. The CDR3 protein is CASTEGQFNSPLHF. The CDR3 DNA reads as TGTGCCAGCACCGAGGGACAATTTAATTCACCCCTCCACTTT.

J is TRBJ2-7 and V is TRBV6-1; D possibly corresponds to TRBD1 (6 bases). The CDR3 has 15 residues. From germline, CDR1 is MNHNS and CDR2 SASEGT. With 8 bases removed from V and 0 bases from J, the gap between germline ends came to 17 bases. The CDR3 coding sequence is TGTGCCAGCGCTAAGGGGGAATTAAGCTCCTACGAGCAGTACTTC. It specifies CASAKGELSSYEQYF.

This sequence joins TRBV2 and TRBJ1-6, with a tentative D call TRBD1 (6 bases). The CDR3 length is 14 residues. Germline V gives CDR1 SNHLY, CDR2 FYNNEI. V gave up 0 bases and J gave up 12 bases, with 12 bases separating them. CDR3 sequence reads: CASSEAPRGVPLHF. For the CDR3, the DNA is TGTGCCAGCAGTGAAGCGCCGAGGGGGGTACCCCTCCACTTT.

The chain uses TRBV7-8 and TRBJ1-4; D is uncertain. CDR1 is SGHVS, CDR2 FQNEAQ, per germline. The CDR3 loop spans 15 amino acids. V was clipped by 5 bases and J by 0 bases, with 10 bases between them. In DNA, the CDR3 is TGTGCCAGCAGCCCGAGGACTGCAACTAATGAAAAACTGTTTTTT. It codes for CASSPRTATNEKLFF.

A single count supports this clone. The CDR3 region is CASSLEVAQYF. CDR3 coding DNA: TGTGCCAGCAGCTTGGAGGTGGCCCAGTACTTC. The chain uses TRBV7-2 and TRBJ2-5, with D perhaps matching TRBD2 (5 bases). Trimming took off 3 bases at V and 9 bases at J, with 8 bases between the two ends. The CDR3 length is 11 residues. Germline V CDR1 and CDR2: SGHTA, FQGNSA. Complete variable domain (other parts from reference TRBV7-2 and TRBJ2-5): GAGVSQSPSNKVTEKGKDVELRCDPISGHTALYWYRQSLGQGLEFLIYFQGNSAPDKSGLPSDRFSAERTGGSVSTLTIQRTQQEDSAVYLCASSLEVAQYFGPGTRLLVL.

This sequence joins TRBV5-4 and TRBJ2-2; 9 bases fit TRBD1. V was pared by 4 bases and J by 1 base, with 5 bases of the junction left unmatched. The CDR3 runs to 16 residues. Germline CDR1 is SGHNT and CDR2 is YYREEE (reference sequence). Here the CDR3 DNA reads TGTGCCAGCAGCCTATGGACAGGGGTGAACACCGGGGAGCTGTTTTTT. Residues: CASSLWTGVNTGELFF. The whole variable domain, remainder taken from reference TRBV5-4 and TRBJ2-2, is ETGVTQSPTHLIKTRGQQVTLRCSSQSGHNTVSWYQQALGQGPQFIFQYYREEENGRGNFPPRFSGLQFPNYSSELNVNALELDDSALYLCASSLWTGVNTGELFFGEGSRLTVL.

CDR3 sequence reads: CSFAFGNEQFF. In DNA, the CDR3 is TGCAGCTTCGCGTTCGGCAATGAGCAGTTCTTC. The rearrangement links TRBV29-1 to TRBJ2-1; D gene uncertain. The V end lost 8 bases, the J end lost 6 bases, and 11 bases lay between the germline ends. Per the germline V gene, CDR1 is SQVTM and CDR2 is ANQGSEA. There are 11 residues in the CDR3.

The rearrangement joins TRBV15 to TRBJ1-4; possible D gene TRBD1, 6 bases. Trimming removed 0 bases at V and 14 bases at J, with 13 bases between. CDR1 is LNHNV and CDR2 is YYDKDF in the germline V gene (reference sequence). The CDR3 runs 13 residues. The CDR3 DNA reads TGTGCCACCAGCAGAGATAGGGGGAATAGGCTGTTTTTT. This encodes CATSRDRGNRLFF.

The CDR3 sequence is CAWRGGIGEAFF. The DNA for the CDR3 is TGTGCCTGGAGAGGGGGGATTGGTGAAGCTTTCTTT. J is TRBJ1-1 and V is TRBV30; maybe TRBD1 (6 bases). V lost 3 bases to trimming and J lost 7 bases, with 12 bases between them. This CDR3 contains 12 residues. Germline lookup yields CDR1 GTSNPN and CDR2 SVGIG (reference sequence).

The rearrangement joins TRBV4-1 to TRBJ1-5; 10 bases are shared with TRBD1. Germline assignment: CDR1 MGHRA and CDR2 YSYEKL. V lost 3 bases to trimming and J lost 7 bases; unmatched junction nucleotides: 6. The CDR3 has 15 residues. CDR3 amino acids: CASSHPDRGLQPQHF. DNA of the CDR3: TGCGCCAGCAGCCACCCTGACAGGGGGCTACAGCCCCAGCATTTT.

The V gene is TRBV20-1, the J gene TRBJ1-2; D unclear. The CDR3 is 11 residues long. The germline V gene encodes CDR1 DFQATT and CDR2 SNEGSKA (reference sequence). The V end lost 3 bases, the J end lost 3 bases, and 5 bases lay between the germline ends. The CDR3 nucleotides are TGCAGTGCTAGTGAGGACTATGGCTACACCTTC. Its translation: CSASEDYGYTF.

This chain connects TRBV7-9 to TRBJ2-1, with D possibly being TRBD1 (5 bases). The V gene's germline CDR1 is SEHNR and CDR2 FQNEAQ (reference sequence). The CDR3 consists of 14 residues. Trimming took off 5 bases at V and 6 bases at J, with 14 bases between the two ends. The CDR3 DNA reads as TGTGCCAGCAGCCGGTCGGCAGGGTCCAATGAGCAGTTCTTC. Its protein is CASSRSAGSNEQFF. Full variable domain (outside the CDR3, taken from reference TRBV7-9 and TRBJ2-1): DTGVSQNPRHKITKRGQNVTFRCDPISEHNRLYWYRQTLGQGPEFLTYFQNEAQLEKSRLLSDRFSAERPKGSFSTLEIQRTEQGDSAMYLCASSRSAGSNEQFFGPGTRLTVL.

The chain combines TRBV7-8 with TRBJ2-7; weak D call: TRBD2 (6 bases). Trimming removed 7 bases at V and 6 bases at J, with 19 bases between. This CDR3 is 14 amino acids long. Germline lookup yields CDR1 SGHVS and CDR2 FQNEAQ. CDR3 nucleotide sequence: TGTGCCAGCACCGCAACAGGAGGGTTAGGCGAGCAGTACTTC. This encodes CASTATGGLGEQYF.

This sequence joins TRBV7-9 and TRBJ1-6; TRBD1 might be the D (5 bases). CDR3 size: 14 residues. The germline gives CDR1 SEHNR, CDR2 FQNEAQ (reference sequence). Trimming pared 1 base from V and 11 bases from J, leaving 12 bases between. In DNA form, the CDR3 reads TGTGCCAGCAGCTTAGAGTTAGACAGCGCACCCCTCCACTTT. Protein product: CASSLELDSAPLHF.

The V gene is TRBV27, the J gene TRBJ1-2; D might be TRBD1 (5 bases). CDR3 size: 16 residues. Trimming took 5 bases from V and 2 from J, leaving 18 bases between them. The V gene's germline CDR1 is MNHEY and CDR2 SMNVEV (reference sequence). For the CDR3, the DNA is TGTGCCAGCAGTGTTGGGACGCGGCCCTCCAACTATGGCTACACCTTC. It translates to CASSVGTRPSNYGYTF.

This rearrangement joins TRBV5-1 to TRBJ1-2; D gene uncertain. The CDR3 extends over 12 amino acids. Trimming cost V 0 bases and J 6 bases, with 6 bases left between them. Germline-derived CDR1 and CDR2 are SGHRS and YFSETQ. The CDR3 coding sequence is TGCGCCAGCAGCTTGGAGGCTAATGGCTACACCTTC. Its translation is CASSLEANGYTF.

V and J are TRBV5-1 and TRBJ2-1; 9 bases agree with TRBD1. V shed 4 bases and J 4 bases; nucleotides not matched to a gene: 6. Germline loops: CDR1 SGHRS, CDR2 YFSETQ. The length of the CDR3 is 15 residues. DNA of the CDR3: TGCGCCAGCAGCGTACAGGGGGCGGAGTACAATGAGCAGTTCTTC. It specifies CASSVQGAEYNEQFF. Full variable domain (missing parts from reference TRBV5-1 and TRBJ2-1): KAGVTQTPRYLIKTRGQQVTLSCSPISGHRSVSWYQQTPGQGLQFLFEYFSETQRNKGNFPGRFSGRQFSNSRSEMNVSTLELGDSALYLCASSVQGAEYNEQFFGPGTRLTVL.

V is TRBV23-1 and J is TRBJ2-1; 8 positions agree with TRBD1. TRBV23-1 qualifies as an ORF whose function is uncertain. Trimming took 0 bases from V and 9 from J; bases not matched to a gene: 4. This CDR3 has 14 residues. CDR3 sequence (DNA): TGCGCCAGCAGTCAATCGGACAGGGTTCGTGAGCAGTTCTTC. This gives the protein CASSQSDRVREQFF.

This chain links TRBV29-1 with TRBJ2-2; no definite D call. The CDR3 runs to 14 residues. The V gene lost 7 bases and the J gene lost 0 bases, with 12 bases spanning the gap. Germline V gene sequence: CDR1 SQVTM, CDR2 ANQGSEA. The CDR3 DNA sequence: TGCAGCGCAGCGACGCCATCGAACACCGGGGAGCTGTTTTTT. It is translated as CSAATPSNTGELFF.

This clone was found a few times. The chain couples TRBV5-1 to TRBJ1-1; 7 nucleotides line up with TRBD1. J was trimmed by 1 base and V by 1 base; bases with no gene match: 4. This CDR3 has 15 amino acids. Germline V gives CDR1 SGHRS, CDR2 YFSETQ. CDR3 sequence: CASSLLEGANTEAFF. CDR3 nucleotides: TGCGCCAGCAGCTTGTTGGAGGGGGCGAACACTGAAGCTTTCTTT.

This rearrangement joins TRBV29-1 to TRBJ1-2, with TRBD1 matching over 8 bases. This CDR3 has 18 amino acids. V lost 7 bases to trimming and J lost 3 bases; unmatched junction nucleotides: 22. Looked up from germline, CDR1 is SQVTM and CDR2 is ANQGSEA. The CDR3 bases are TGCAGCGCCGACCTAATTGTTCCCGGACACAGGGGGGACTATGGCTACACCTTC. Its protein product is CSADLIVPGHRGDYGYTF.

This clone has just a few counts. The chain has TRBV5-1 and TRBJ1-2; no reliable D call. From germline, CDR1 is SGHRS and CDR2 YFSETQ. V was trimmed by 3 bases and J by 4 bases, leaving 13 bases between them. The length of the CDR3 is 14 residues. CDR3 sequence reads: CASSSDGLGYGYTF. The CDR3 DNA follows: TGCGCCAGCAGCTCGGACGGTCTTGGCTATGGCTACACCTTC.

This chain connects TRBV5-1 to TRBJ2-2; unclear D gene. The CDR3 sequence is 15 residues long. Germline-derived CDR1 and CDR2 are SGHRS and YFSETQ. Deletions cut 4 bases from V and 5 bases from J, with 15 bases between. In DNA form, the CDR3 reads TGCGCCAGCAGCCCGTTAGGCGTGAGGACCGGGGAGCTGTTTTTT. This encodes CASSPLGVRTGELFF.